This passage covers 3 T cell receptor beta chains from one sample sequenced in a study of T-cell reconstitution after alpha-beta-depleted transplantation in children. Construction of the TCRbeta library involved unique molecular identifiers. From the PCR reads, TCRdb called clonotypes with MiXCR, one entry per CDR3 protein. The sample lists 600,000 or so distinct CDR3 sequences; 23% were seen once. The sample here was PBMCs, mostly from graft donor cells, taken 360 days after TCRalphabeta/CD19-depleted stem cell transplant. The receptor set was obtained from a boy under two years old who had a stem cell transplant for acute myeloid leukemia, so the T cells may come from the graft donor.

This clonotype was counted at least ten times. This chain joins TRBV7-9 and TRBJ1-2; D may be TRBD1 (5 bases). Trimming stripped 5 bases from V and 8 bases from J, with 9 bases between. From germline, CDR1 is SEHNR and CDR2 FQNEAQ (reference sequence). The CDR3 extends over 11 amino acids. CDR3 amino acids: CASSPGRGYTF. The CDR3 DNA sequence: TGTGCCAGCAGCCCAGGGAGGGGCTACACCTTC.

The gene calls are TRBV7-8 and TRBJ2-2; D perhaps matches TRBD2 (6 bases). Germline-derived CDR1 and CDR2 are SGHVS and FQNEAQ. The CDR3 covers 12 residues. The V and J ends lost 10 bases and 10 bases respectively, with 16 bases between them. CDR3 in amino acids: CAILLAPLELFF. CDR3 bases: TGTGCCATCCTTCTAGCGCCCTTGGAGCTGTTTTTT.

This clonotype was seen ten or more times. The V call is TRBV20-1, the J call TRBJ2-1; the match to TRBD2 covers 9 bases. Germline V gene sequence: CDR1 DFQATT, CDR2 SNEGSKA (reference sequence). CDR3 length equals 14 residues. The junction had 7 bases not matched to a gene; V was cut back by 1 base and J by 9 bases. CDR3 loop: CSARAGTSFGEQFF. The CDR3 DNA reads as TGCAGTGCTAGAGCAGGGACTAGCTTCGGTGAGCAGTTCTTC.